This TCR beta chain is from a study of blood T cell repertoires in COVID-19. On the study more broadly: Sample material is recorded as cDNA or gDNA derived from T cells, B-cell-depleted T cells, or PBMCs.

This clone has just one count. Source study methods: Reference gene primer amplification in the assay estimated nucleated cell counts. TCRdb's copy holds only in-frame clones and misses some; the assay was immunoSEQ multiplex PCR. V and J calls and clone size are copied from that table; D and trimming were computed from the DNA. The data contain about 290,000 clones, 85% of them singletons. Germline CDR1 and CDR2: SGDLS and YYNGEE. The CDR3 totals 14 residues. The junction had 4 bases not matched to a gene; V was cut back by 3 bases and J by 3 bases. The receptor was derived from a woman between 45 and 65 years old with active or convalescent COVID-19. The chain employs TRBV9 and TRBJ2-5, with 8 positions matching TRBD2. The sequenced sample consisted of peripheral blood. The CDR3, as DNA: TGTGCCAGCAGCGGAGGACTAGCTGAAGAGACCCAGTACTTC. This codes for CASSGGLAEETQYF.